This T cell receptor beta chain is from a study of CD8+ T cells in alopecia areata (dated by TCRdb to 2016 to 2018). Describing the broader study: To study T cell clonal expansion in alopecia areata, the researchers applied high-throughput TCRbeta sequencing to both the C3H/HeJ mouse model and human patients. In humans, TCRbeta sequencing was performed on scalp tissue and on sorted CD4+ and CD8+ peripheral blood T cells from healthy controls and from patients with patchy or totalis/universalis alopecia areata. Scalp clonality was compared among normal scalp (n=4), patchy alopecia areata scalp (n=8), and alopecia totalis/universalis scalp (n=8). The RNA source kit depended on sample type: the PAXgene miRNA kit for fixed scalp, the miRNeasy kit for PBMCs, and the RNeasy kit for mouse skin. TCRbeta CDR3 regions were amplified by immunoSEQ multiplex PCR with 35 Vbeta forward and 13 Jbeta reverse primers. The full study reports these points: TCR sequences shared between patients were less clear than in mice, possibly partly because of HLA diversity in the patient population. Resident alphabeta T cells in normal human skin are also sequenced, complicating scalp TCR repertoire analysis, unlike mouse skin dominated by gammadelta T cells. Compared with normal scalp, lesional scalp, particularly in alopecia totalis/universalis, had higher clonality and more expanded CD8+ clones, which suggests antigenic drive.

V lost 1 base and J lost 2 bases; the stretch between them is 13 bases long. The CDR3 holds 15 amino acids from the cysteine to the phenylalanine. Just CDR3 DNA is preserved here, 45 bases in frame from base 1. Looking up the germline V gene (reference sequence) yields CDR1 SGHNT and CDR2 YYREEE. Receptor amplification or capture employed the immunoSEQ multiplex PCR assay. RNA was extracted from all samples and reverse transcribed into cDNA, which served as template for TCR sequencing. SuperScript III was used to make first-strand cDNA, primed with a 2:1 mix of oligo-dT and random hexamers. A synthetic immune receptor repertoire was used to gauge amplification bias, and whatever bias remained was removed computationally. For the original study's pipeline: Raw reads were preprocessed to remove errors, and CDR3 was defined according to IMGT conventions as the region from the conserved cysteine to phenylalanine. Clonality was computed by normalizing Shannon entropy by log2 of the number of productive unique TCRs and subtracting the result from 1. CD4 or CD8 identity of scalp clones was inferred by cross-referencing scalp TCRbeta sequences with sorted blood CD4 and CD8 repertoires. Held by TCRdb, this immuneACCESS table contains in-frame sequences only and omits some clones. Under half of the omission traces to an unresolved V gene where checked; the cause of the rest is unknown. The V and J calls and clone size were taken over from that table, and D and trimming were inferred from the DNA. Across this sample there are approximately 98,000 clones, with 55% to 60% seen only once. Around 23% of the sample is held by the ten biggest clonotypes.

Lesional scalp punch biopsies and peripheral blood were collected from alopecia areata patients. PBMCs were isolated by density centrifugation and stained for CD3, CD4 and CD8, and CD4+ and CD8+ T cells were sorted on a FACSAria. The untreated alopecia areata patients were recruited through a multicenter biomarker study. In roughly five patients from the biomarker study, the blood CD8+ T cells went through an additional sort into NKG2D-low and NKG2D-high fractions. As regards this clone: What this receptor recognizes is not known. Within one base of it there is no much larger clone, and no base qualities were kept.

This receptor was identified in a human donor with alopecia areata. The sequenced sample was NKG2D-low CD8+ T cells sorted from blood. What the cell subset or site label conveys for this sample: sorted CD8+ NKG2D-low blood T cells. The chain is made from TRBV5-4 and TRBJ2-7, and possibly TRBD1, on 6 matching bases. Here the CDR3 is given as CASSLKPDRTYEQYF. The nucleotide sequence reads TGTGCCAGCAGCTTGAAACCGGACAGAACCTACGAGCAGTACTTC.